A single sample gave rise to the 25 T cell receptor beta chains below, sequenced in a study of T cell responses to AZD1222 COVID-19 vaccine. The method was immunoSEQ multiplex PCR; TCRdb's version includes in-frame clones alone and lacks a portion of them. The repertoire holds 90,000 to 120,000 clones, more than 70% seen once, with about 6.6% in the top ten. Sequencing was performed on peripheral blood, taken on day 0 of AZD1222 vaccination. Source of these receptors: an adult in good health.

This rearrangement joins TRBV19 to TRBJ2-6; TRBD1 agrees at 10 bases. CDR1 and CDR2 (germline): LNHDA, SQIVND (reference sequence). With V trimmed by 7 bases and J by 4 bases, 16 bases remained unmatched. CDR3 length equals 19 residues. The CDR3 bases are TGTGCCAGTACCCCCCAAGTGGACAGGGGGACCCCGGGGGCCAACGTCCTGACTTTC. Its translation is CASTPQVDRGTPGANVLTF.

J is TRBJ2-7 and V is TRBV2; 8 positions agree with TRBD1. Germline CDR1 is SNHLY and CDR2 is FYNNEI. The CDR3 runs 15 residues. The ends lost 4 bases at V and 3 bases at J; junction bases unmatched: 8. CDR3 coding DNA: TGTGCCAGCAGTGTCGAAGGGGACAGGAACTACGAGCAGTACTTC. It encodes CASSVEGDRNYEQYF.

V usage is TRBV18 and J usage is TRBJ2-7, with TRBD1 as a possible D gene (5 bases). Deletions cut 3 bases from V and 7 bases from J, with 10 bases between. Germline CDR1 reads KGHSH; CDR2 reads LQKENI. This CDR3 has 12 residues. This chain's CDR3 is CASSPSGSEQYF. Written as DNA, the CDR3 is TGTGCCAGCTCACCGTCAGGGTCGGAGCAGTACTTC. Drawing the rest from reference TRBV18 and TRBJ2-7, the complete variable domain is NAGVMQNPRHLVRRRGQEARLRCSPMKGHSHVYWYRQLPEEGLKFMVYLQKENIIDESGMPKERFSAEFPKEGPSILRIQQVVRGDSAAYFCASSPSGSEQYFGPGTRLTVT.

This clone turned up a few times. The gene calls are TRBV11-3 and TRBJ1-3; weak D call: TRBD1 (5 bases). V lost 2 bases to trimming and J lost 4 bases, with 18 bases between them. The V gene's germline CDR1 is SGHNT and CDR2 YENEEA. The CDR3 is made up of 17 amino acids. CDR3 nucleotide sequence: TGTGCCAGCAGCTTATTTGAAGTCGGGGGAAACGGAAACACCATATATTTT. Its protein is CASSLFEVGGNGNTIYF.

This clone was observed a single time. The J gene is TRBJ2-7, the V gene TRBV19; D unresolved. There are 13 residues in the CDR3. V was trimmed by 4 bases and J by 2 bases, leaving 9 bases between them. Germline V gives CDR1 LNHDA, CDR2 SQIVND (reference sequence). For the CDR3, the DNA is TGTGCCAGTAGTAGGGGAATTGCCTACGAGCAGTACTTC. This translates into CASSRGIAYEQYF.

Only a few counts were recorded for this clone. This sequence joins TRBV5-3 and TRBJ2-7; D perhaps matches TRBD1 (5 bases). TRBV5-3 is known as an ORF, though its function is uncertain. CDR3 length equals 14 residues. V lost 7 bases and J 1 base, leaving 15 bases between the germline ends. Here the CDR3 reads CARVQGNISYEQYF. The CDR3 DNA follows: TGTGCCAGAGTCCAGGGAAACATATCCTACGAGCAGTACTTC.

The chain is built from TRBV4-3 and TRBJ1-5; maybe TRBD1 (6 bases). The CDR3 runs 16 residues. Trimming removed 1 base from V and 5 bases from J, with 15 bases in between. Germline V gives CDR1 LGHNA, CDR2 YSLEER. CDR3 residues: CASSQVIGTYDQPQHF. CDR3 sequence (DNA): TGCGCCAGCAGCCAAGTTATTGGGACATATGATCAGCCCCAGCATTTT.

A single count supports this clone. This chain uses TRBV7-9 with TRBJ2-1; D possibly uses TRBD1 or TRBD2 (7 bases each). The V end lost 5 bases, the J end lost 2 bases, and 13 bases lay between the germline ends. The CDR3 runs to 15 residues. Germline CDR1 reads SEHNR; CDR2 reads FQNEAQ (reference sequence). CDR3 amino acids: CASSVGGGPYNEQFF. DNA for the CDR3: TGTGCCAGCAGCGTGGGAGGGGGCCCCTACAATGAGCAGTTCTTC.

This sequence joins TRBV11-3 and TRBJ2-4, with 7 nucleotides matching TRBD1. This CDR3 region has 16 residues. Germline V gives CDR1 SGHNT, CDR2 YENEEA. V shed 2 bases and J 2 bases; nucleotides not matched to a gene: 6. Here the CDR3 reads CASSLIGGAPKNIQYF. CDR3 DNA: TGTGCCAGCAGCTTAATAGGGGGCGCGCCCAAAAACATTCAGTACTTC.

CDR3: CASSPGYSSTDTQYF. Written as DNA, the CDR3 is TGTGCCAGCAGCCCGGGGTACAGTAGCACAGATACGCAGTATTTT. The chain links TRBV7-2 to TRBJ2-3, with D perhaps TRBD2 (5 bases). V lost 5 bases, J lost 0 bases, and 12 bases lay in between. There are 15 residues in the CDR3. The germline gives CDR1 SGHTA, CDR2 FQGNSA.

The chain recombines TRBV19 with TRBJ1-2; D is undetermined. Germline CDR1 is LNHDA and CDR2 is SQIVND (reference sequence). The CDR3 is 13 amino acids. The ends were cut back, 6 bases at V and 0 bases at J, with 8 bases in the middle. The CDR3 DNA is TGTGCCAGTAGCTTCACCGCTAACTATGGCTACACCTTC. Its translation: CASSFTANYGYTF.

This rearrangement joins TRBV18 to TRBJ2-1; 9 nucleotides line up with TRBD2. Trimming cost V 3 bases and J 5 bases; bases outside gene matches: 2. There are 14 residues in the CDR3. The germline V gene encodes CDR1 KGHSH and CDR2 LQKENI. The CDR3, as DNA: TGTGCCAGCTCACCTCGACTAGCGGACAATGAGCAGTTCTTC. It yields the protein CASSPRLADNEQFF.

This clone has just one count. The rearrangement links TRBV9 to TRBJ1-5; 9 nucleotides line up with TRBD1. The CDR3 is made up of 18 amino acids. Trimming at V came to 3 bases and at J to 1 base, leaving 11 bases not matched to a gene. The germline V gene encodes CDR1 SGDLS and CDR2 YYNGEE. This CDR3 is CASSAEGTGQGSNQPQHF. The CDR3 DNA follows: TGTGCCAGCAGCGCCGAAGGGACCGGACAGGGGAGCAATCAGCCCCAGCATTTT.

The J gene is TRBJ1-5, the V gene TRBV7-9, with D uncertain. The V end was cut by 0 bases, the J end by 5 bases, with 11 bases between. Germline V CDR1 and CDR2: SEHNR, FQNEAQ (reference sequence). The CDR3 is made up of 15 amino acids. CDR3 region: CASSLAGRRDQPQHF. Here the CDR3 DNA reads TGTGCCAGCAGCTTAGCGGGCAGGAGGGATCAGCCCCAGCATTTT.

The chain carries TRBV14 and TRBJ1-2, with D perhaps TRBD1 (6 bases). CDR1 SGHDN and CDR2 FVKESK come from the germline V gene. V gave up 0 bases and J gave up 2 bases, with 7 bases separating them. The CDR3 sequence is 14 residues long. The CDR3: CASSQDTGNYGYTF. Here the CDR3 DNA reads TGTGCCAGCAGCCAAGATACAGGGAACTATGGCTACACCTTC.

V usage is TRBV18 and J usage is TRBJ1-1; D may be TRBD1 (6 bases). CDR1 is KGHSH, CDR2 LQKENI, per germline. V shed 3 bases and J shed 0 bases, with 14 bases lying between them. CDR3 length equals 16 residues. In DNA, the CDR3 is TGTGCCAGCTCACCGGGACAAAGTTCGATGAACACTGAAGCTTTCTTT. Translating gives CASSPGQSSMNTEAFF.

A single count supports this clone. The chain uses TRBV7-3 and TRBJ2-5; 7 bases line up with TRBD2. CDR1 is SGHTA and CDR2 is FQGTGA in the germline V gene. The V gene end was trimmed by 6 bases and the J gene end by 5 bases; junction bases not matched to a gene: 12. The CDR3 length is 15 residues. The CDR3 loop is CASSTKAGVGETQYF. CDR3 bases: TGTGCCAGCAGTACGAAGGCGGGAGTAGGGGAGACCCAGTACTTC.

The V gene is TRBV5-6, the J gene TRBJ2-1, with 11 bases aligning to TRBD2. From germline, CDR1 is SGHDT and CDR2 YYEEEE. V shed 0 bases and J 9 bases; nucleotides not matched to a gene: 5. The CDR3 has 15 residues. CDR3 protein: CASSLGLAGRSEQFF. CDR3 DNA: TGTGCCAGCAGCTTGGGACTAGCGGGAAGGAGTGAGCAGTTCTTC. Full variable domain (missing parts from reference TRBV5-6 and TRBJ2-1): DAGVTQSPTHLIKTRGQQVTLRCSPKSGHDTVSWYQQALGQGPQFIFQYYEEEERQRGNFPDRFSGHQFPNYSSELNVNALLLGDSALYLCASSLGLAGRSEQFFGPGTRLTVL.

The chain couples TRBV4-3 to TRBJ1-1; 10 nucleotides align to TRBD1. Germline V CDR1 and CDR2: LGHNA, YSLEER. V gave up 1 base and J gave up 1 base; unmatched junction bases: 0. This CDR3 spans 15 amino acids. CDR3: CASSQGDRGNTEAFF. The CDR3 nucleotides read TGCGCCAGCAGCCAAGGGGACAGGGGGAACACTGAAGCTTTCTTT.

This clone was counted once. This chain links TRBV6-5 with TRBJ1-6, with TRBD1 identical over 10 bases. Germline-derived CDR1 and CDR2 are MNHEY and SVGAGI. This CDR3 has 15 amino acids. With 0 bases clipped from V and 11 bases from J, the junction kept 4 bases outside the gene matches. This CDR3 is CASSYSWDRGTPLHF. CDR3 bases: TGTGCCAGCAGTTACTCCTGGGACAGGGGTACACCCCTCCACTTT.

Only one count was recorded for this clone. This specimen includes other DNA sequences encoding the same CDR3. In nucleotides, the CDR3 is TGTGCCAGCAGCTTAGCGGGACAAGGGGCCTACGAGCAGTACTTC. This sequence encodes CASSLAGQGAYEQYF. This chain uses TRBV7-2 with TRBJ2-7; weak D call: TRBD1 (6 bases). The CDR3 is 15 amino acids. V lost 0 bases to trimming and J lost 2 bases, with 11 bases between them. Germline CDR1 and CDR2: SGHTA and FQGNSA.

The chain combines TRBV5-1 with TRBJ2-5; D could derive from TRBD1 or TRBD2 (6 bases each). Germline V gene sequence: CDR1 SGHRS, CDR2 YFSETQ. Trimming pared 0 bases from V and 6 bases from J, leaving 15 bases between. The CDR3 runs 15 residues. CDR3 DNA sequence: TGCGCCAGCAGCTTGGGGGGGCTGGAGGGAAAGACCCAGTACTTC. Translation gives CASSLGGLEGKTQYF.

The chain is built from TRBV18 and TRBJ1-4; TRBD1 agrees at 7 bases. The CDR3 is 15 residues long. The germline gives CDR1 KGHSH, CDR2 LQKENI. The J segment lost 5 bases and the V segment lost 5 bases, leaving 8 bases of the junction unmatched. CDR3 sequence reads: CASSAQGQRNEKLFF. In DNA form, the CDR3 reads TGTGCCAGCTCAGCACAGGGGCAACGAAATGAAAAACTGTTTTTT.

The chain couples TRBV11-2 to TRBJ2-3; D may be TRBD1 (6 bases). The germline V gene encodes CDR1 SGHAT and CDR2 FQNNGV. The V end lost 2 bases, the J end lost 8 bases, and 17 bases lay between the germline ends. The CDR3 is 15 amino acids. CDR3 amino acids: CASSLRTDSSGTQYF. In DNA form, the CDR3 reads TGTGCCAGCAGCTTAAGGACAGATTCTTCGGGTACGCAGTATTTT.

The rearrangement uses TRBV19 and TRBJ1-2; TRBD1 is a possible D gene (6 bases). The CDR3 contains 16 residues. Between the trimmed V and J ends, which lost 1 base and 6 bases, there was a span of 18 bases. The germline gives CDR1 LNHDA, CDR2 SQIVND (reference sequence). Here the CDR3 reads CASSIVGTGQEDGYTF. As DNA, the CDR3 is TGTGCCAGTAGTATAGTAGGCACAGGGCAAGAGGATGGCTACACCTTC.